Listed below are T cell receptor beta chains from one sample, sequenced in a study of blood T cell repertoires in COVID-19. The repertoire was sequenced with immunoSEQ multiplex PCR; TCRdb's copy has only in-frame clones and lacks some. Of tens of thousands of clones in the sample, around 93% were seen once. The sequencing sample was made of peripheral blood. The source is a man aged 50-60 years with acute or convalescent COVID-19. Each CDR3 is given with its conserved first and last residue. Fields, in order: clone size, D gene, V gene, J gene, CDR3 protein, CDR3 DNA. D genes are given only for firm matches. Clone size, where shown, is once, few, many, or a class for clones that have expanded.

-	-	TRBV10-3	TRBJ2-3	CAISEFPGTDTQYF	TGTGCCATCAGTGAATTTCCAGGCACAGATACGCAGTATTTT
few	-	TRBV4-1	TRBJ2-7	CASSQGREQYF	TGCGCCAGCAGCCAGGGGAGAGAGCAGTACTTC
-	TRBD1	TRBV18	TRBJ1-1	CASSPLRTGGQNTEAFF	TGTGCCAGCTCACCCCTGAGGACAGGGGGACAGAACACTGAAGCTTTCTTT
-	-	TRBV27	TRBJ2-1	CASSFVYRDEQFF	TGTGCCAGCAGTTTTGTGTATCGGGATGAGCAGTTCTTC
-	-	TRBV24-1	TRBJ1-5	CATSEFRGAPQHF	TGTGCCACCAGTGAATTCAGGGGCGCGCCCCAGCATTTT
-	TRBD1	TRBV9	TRBJ1-1	CASSGTDRGTEAFF	TGTGCCAGCAGCGGGACTGACAGGGGCACTGAAGCTTTCTTT
-	TRBD1	TRBV5-1	TRBJ2-7	CASSRGQGAYEQYF	TGCGCCAGCAGCCGCGGACAGGGGGCGTACGAGCAGTACTTC
-	-	TRBV19	TRBJ2-7	CASTSGGDSAYEQYF	TGTGCCAGTACCTCAGGAGGGGACAGTGCCTACGAGCAGTACTTC
-	-	TRBV5-1	TRBJ2-4	CASRQENIQYF	TGCGCCAGCCGACAGGAAAACATTCAGTACTTC
-	-	TRBV29-1	TRBJ1-4	CSVGLGTTNEKLFF	TGCAGCGTTGGGCTGGGCACAACTAATGAAAAACTGTTTTTT
-	TRBD1	TRBV24-1	TRBJ1-2	CATSATGEVGGYTF	TGTGCCACCAGCGCGACAGGGGAGGTAGGCGGCTACACCTTC
-	-	TRBV18	TRBJ2-2	CASSPATERELFF	TGTGCCAGCTCACCGGCCACAGAGAGGGAGCTGTTTTTT
few	-	TRBV6-5	TRBJ2-5	CASSYSRGGTQYF	TGTGCCAGCAGTTACTCGAGGGGAGGGACCCAGTACTTC
few	-	TRBV12-3/TRBV12-4	TRBJ1-2	CASRKMGQPHF	TGTGCCAGCAGAAAAATGGGGCAGCCTCACTTC
-	-	TRBV7-2	TRBJ1-1	CASSLEYSAGWAFF	TGTGCCAGCAGTTTAGAATACTCGGCAGGGTGGGCTTTCTTT
-	TRBD1	TRBV29-1	TRBJ1-1	CSADRGKTEAFF	TGCAGCGCCGACAGGGGGAAAACTGAAGCTTTCTTT
-	TRBD1	TRBV2	TRBJ2-7	CASSGKGQGAYEQYF	TGTGCCAGCAGTGGAAAAGGACAGGGGGCCTACGAGCAGTACTTC
-	-	TRBV7-2	TRBJ2-4	CASTLGGLLAKNIQYF	TGTGCCAGCACCTTAGGGGGGCTGTTGGCCAAAAACATTCAGTACTTC